This TCR beta chain was obtained from a study of blood T cell repertoires in COVID-19. In the study overall: COVID-19 samples collected from the United States, Italy and Spain covered acute and convalescent phases. Nucleic acid was either cDNA or gDNA, and it came from T cells, B-cell-depleted T cells, or PBMCs.

How the authors handled the data: Estimates of nucleated cell counts were drawn from the amplification of reference gene primers. This table comes from immunoSEQ multiplex PCR, and its TCRdb copy is limited to in-frame clones, with some not included. The DNA was the basis for D and trimming; V, J and clone size are from that table. Of 90,000 to 120,000 clones detected, 84% appear once; the ten largest clones hold over 4%. Germline V gives CDR1 KGHSH, CDR2 LQKENI. The CDR3 length is 15 residues. The ends lost 5 bases at V and 0 bases at J; junction bases unmatched: 3. The chain carries TRBV18 and TRBJ2-2, with 7 bases that match TRBD1. The TCR sequence derives from a human donor in a cohort sampled during active COVID-19. The specimen was peripheral blood. The CDR3, as DNA: TGTGCCAGCTCAACGGGACAGACGAACACCGGGGAGCTGTTTTTT. Translation: CASSTGQTNTGELFF.